This T cell receptor beta chain was retrieved from a study of T-cell memory formation after mild COVID-19. Across the study: TCR clustering was largely donor specific. General study points: Mainly CM and EM harbored the contracting CD4+ clones; mainly EMRA harbored the CD8+ ones. Pre-infection memory held some responding clones, suggesting pre-existing cross-reactive T cells responded.

Trimming at V came to 5 bases and at J to 4 bases, leaving 7 bases not matched to a gene. Germline lookup yields CDR1 SEHNR and CDR2 FQNEAQ (reference sequence). The CDR3 runs 14 residues. This clonotype has only a few counts. What it recognizes is unknown. TCRdb re-analysed the 5' RACE reads in MiXCR, keeping a single row per CDR3 protein. The sample comprises around 440,000 distinct CDR3 sequences, roughly 18% of which are singletons, and roughly 12% rests with the top ten. The rearrangement links TRBV7-9 to TRBJ1-2; 7 nucleotides agree with TRBD1. The origin of this receptor is an adult woman who had mild COVID-19 (a few samples of this study predate the infection). Cell type and time point are not known. The sample taken for sequencing was PBMCs or a T cell subset sorted from them (not recorded which). Here the CDR3 DNA reads TGTGCCAGCAGCCTTCGGGACAGCCTCTATGGCTACACCTTC. Its translation: CASSLRDSLYGYTF.